These T cell receptor beta chains were read from a single sample in a study of Graves' ophthalmopathy and Graves' hyperthyroidism. Each CDR3 protein is one row after TCRdb ran MiXCR on the multiplex PCR reads. Of about 390,000 distinct CDR3 sequences in the sample, over 15% were seen once. Specimen: peripheral blood. Source of these receptors: a woman under 30 with stable Graves' hyperthyroidism. Each CDR3 is given with its conserved first and last residue. D genes are given only for firm matches. The size entry is marked missing in some rows and otherwise reads once, few, many or a size class.

CDR3 length: 12
V gene: TRBV20-1
D gene: NA
J gene: TRBJ1-2
clone size: many
CDR3 protein: CSARAGTYGYTF
CDR3 DNA: TGCAGTGCTCGGGCGGGGACCTATGGCTACACCTTC

CDR3 length: 16
V gene: TRBV4-1
D gene: NA
J gene: TRBJ1-2
clone size: few
CDR3 protein: CASSQGILGGGYGYTF
CDR3 DNA: TGCGCCAGCAGCCAAGGAATTTTAGGAGGCGGTTATGGCTACACCTTC

CDR3 length: 14
V gene: TRBV7-9
D gene: NA
J gene: TRBJ1-1
clone size: NA
CDR3 protein: CASSPEGTGAEACF
CDR3 DNA: TGTGCCAGCAGCCCTGAGGGGACGGGGGCTGAAGCTTGCTTT

CDR3 length: 14
V gene: TRBV19
D gene: NA
J gene: TRBJ1-2
clone size: few
CDR3 protein: CASSFLYVADGYTF
CDR3 DNA: TGTGCCAGTAGTTTTCTATATGTGGCGGACGGCTACACCTTC

CDR3 length: 15
V gene: TRBV18
D gene: TRBD1
J gene: TRBJ2-7
clone size: few
CDR3 protein: CASSLVRDSVYEQYF
CDR3 DNA: TGTGCCAGCTCACTAGTTCGGGACAGCGTCTACGAGCAGTACTTC

CDR3 length: 15
V gene: TRBV5-1
D gene: NA
J gene: TRBJ1-4
clone size: NA
CDR3 protein: CASSLGGTENEKLFF
CDR3 DNA: TGCGCCAGCAGCTTGGGCGGGACGGAGAATGAAAAACTGTTTTTT

CDR3 length: 16
V gene: TRBV19
D gene: TRBD2
J gene: TRBJ2-2
clone size: few
CDR3 protein: CASSVLAGAGTGELFF
CDR3 DNA: TGTGCCAGTAGTGTTCTAGCGGGGGCCGGGACCGGGGAGCTGTTTTTT

CDR3 length: 15
V gene: TRBV12-3/TRBV12-4
D gene: NA
J gene: TRBJ1-5
clone size: many
CDR3 protein: CASSLGTAINQPQHF
CDR3 DNA: TGTGCCAGCAGTTTAGGGACAGCCATAAATCAGCCCCAGCATTTT

CDR3 length: 16
V gene: TRBV20-1
D gene: NA
J gene: TRBJ1-5
clone size: many
CDR3 protein: CSATSETDYSNQPQHF
CDR3 DNA: TGCAGTGCTACGTCCGAGACTGATTATAGCAATCAGCCCCAGCATTTT

CDR3 length: 16
V gene: TRBV20-1
D gene: TRBD1
J gene: TRBJ1-6
clone size: many
CDR3 protein: CSASRGTGGYNSPLHF
CDR3 DNA: TGCAGTGCCTCCCGGGGGACAGGGGGTTATAATTCACCCCTCCACTTT

CDR3 length: 15
V gene: TRBV13
D gene: TRBD1
J gene: TRBJ1-2
clone size: few
CDR3 protein: CASTTGAAPNYGYTF
CDR3 DNA: TGTGCCAGCACGACAGGGGCTGCTCCTAACTATGGCTACACCTTC

CDR3 length: 11
V gene: TRBV12-3/TRBV12-4
D gene: NA
J gene: TRBJ1-1
clone size: many
CDR3 protein: CASRSRTEAFF
CDR3 DNA: TGTGCCAGCAGGAGCAGGACTGAAGCTTTCTTT

CDR3 length: 15
V gene: TRBV2
D gene: NA
J gene: TRBJ1-1
clone size: NA
CDR3 protein: CASTKIGEIVTEAFF
CDR3 DNA: TGTGCCAGCACCAAAATCGGAGAAATTGTGACTGAAGCTTTCTTT

CDR3 length: 15
V gene: TRBV6-5
D gene: TRBD2
J gene: TRBJ2-7
clone size: NA
CDR3 protein: CASSYSLAESYEQYF
CDR3 DNA: TGTGCCAGCAGTTACTCGCTAGCGGAGTCCTACGAGCAGTACTTC

CDR3 length: 17
V gene: TRBV7-3
D gene: NA
J gene: TRBJ1-1
clone size: many
CDR3 protein: CASSLLVGQIMNTEAFF
CDR3 DNA: TGTGCCAGCAGCTTACTTGTTGGGCAGATCATGAACACTGAAGCTTTCTTT

CDR3 length: 15
V gene: TRBV6-1
D gene: NA
J gene: TRBJ2-7
clone size: many
CDR3 protein: CASSVEAADSYEQYF
CDR3 DNA: TGTGCCAGCAGTGTTGAGGCAGCTGACTCCTACGAGCAGTACTTC

CDR3 length: 17
V gene: TRBV20-1
D gene: TRBD2
J gene: TRBJ2-5
clone size: NA
CDR3 protein: CSARDPGGLVNKETQYF
CDR3 DNA: TGCAGTGCTAGAGATCCGGGGGGGCTCGTGAATAAAGAGACCCAGTACTTC

CDR3 length: 14
V gene: TRBV28
D gene: TRBD1
J gene: TRBJ2-7
clone size: many
CDR3 protein: CASNPTGGHYEQYF
CDR3 DNA: TGTGCCAGCAATCCGACAGGGGGGCACTACGAGCAGTACTTC

CDR3 length: 15
V gene: TRBV5-4
D gene: NA
J gene: TRBJ2-6
clone size: NA
CDR3 protein: CASSSEVLRANVLTF
CDR3 DNA: TGTGCCAGCAGCTCCGAGGTGTTGCGGGCCAACGTCCTGACTTTC

CDR3 length: 17
V gene: TRBV11-2
D gene: NA
J gene: TRBJ1-2
clone size: many
CDR3 protein: CASSLVIGGTANYGYTF
CDR3 DNA: TGTGCCAGCAGCTTAGTAATCGGGGGGACGGCGAACTATGGCTACACCTTC

CDR3 length: 11
V gene: TRBV10-3
D gene: NA
J gene: TRBJ2-5
clone size: many
CDR3 protein: CAISLGETQYF
CDR3 DNA: TGTGCCATCAGTTTAGGAGAGACCCAGTACTTC

CDR3 length: 15
V gene: TRBV4-2
D gene: NA
J gene: TRBJ2-7
clone size: NA
CDR3 protein: CASSQDAVPVYEQYF
CDR3 DNA: TGTGCCAGCAGCCAAGATGCAGTTCCCGTCTACGAGCAGTACTTC

CDR3 length: 15
V gene: TRBV12-3/TRBV12-4
D gene: TRBD1
J gene: TRBJ1-6
clone size: many
CDR3 protein: CASSRRQGENSPLHF
CDR3 DNA: TGTGCCAGCAGCCGACGACAGGGGGAAAATTCACCCCTCCACTTT

CDR3 length: 13
V gene: TRBV20-1
D gene: NA
J gene: TRBJ1-2
clone size: many
CDR3 protein: CSATASGSHGYTF
CDR3 DNA: TGCAGTGCTACAGCTTCAGGGAGTCATGGCTACACCTTC

CDR3 length: 15
V gene: TRBV29-1
D gene: NA
J gene: TRBJ2-1
clone size: few
CDR3 protein: CSVEVGGALSNEQFF
CDR3 DNA: TGCAGCGTTGAAGTAGGCGGGGCCCTTAGCAATGAGCAGTTCTTC

CDR3 length: 14
V gene: TRBV19
D gene: NA
J gene: TRBJ1-2
clone size: many
CDR3 protein: CASYPTGRDYGYTF
CDR3 DNA: TGTGCCAGTTACCCCACCGGCAGGGACTATGGCTACACCTTC

CDR3 length: 14
V gene: TRBV7-3
D gene: NA
J gene: TRBJ1-5
clone size: NA
CDR3 protein: CASSSLAGGETQHF
CDR3 DNA: TGTGCCAGCAGCTCTCTAGCGGGGGGGGAGACCCAGCATTTT

CDR3 length: 12
V gene: TRBV2
D gene: NA
J gene: TRBJ2-5
clone size: NA
CDR3 protein: CASSTHEETQYF
CDR3 DNA: TGTGCCAGCAGTACCCACGAAGAGACCCAGTACTTC

CDR3 length: 16
V gene: TRBV10-3
D gene: TRBD1
J gene: TRBJ2-4
clone size: many
CDR3 protein: CAIGQVLGLAKNIQYF
CDR3 DNA: TGTGCCATAGGACAGGTTTTGGGTCTAGCCAAAAACATTCAGTACTTC

CDR3 length: 15
V gene: TRBV25-1
D gene: TRBD1
J gene: TRBJ1-1
clone size: many
CDR3 protein: CASSDPRTGDTEAFF
CDR3 DNA: TGTGCCAGCAGTGATCCTCGGACAGGGGACACTGAAGCTTTCTTT

CDR3 length: 12
V gene: TRBV11-2
D gene: NA
J gene: TRBJ1-1
clone size: many
CDR3 protein: CASSSRRTEAFF
CDR3 DNA: TGTGCCAGCAGCTCCCGTCGTACTGAAGCTTTCTTT

CDR3 length: 13
V gene: TRBV20-1
D gene: NA
J gene: TRBJ1-3
clone size: many
CDR3 protein: CSAPGTSGNTIYF
CDR3 DNA: TGCAGTGCCCCCGGGACTTCTGGAAACACCATATATTTT